The T cell receptor beta chain under discussion was sequenced for a study of cytotoxic CD8 clonotypes in ibrutinib-treated CLL (dated by TCRdb to about 2021). About the full investigation: In this cohort, approximately 15 patients were treatment-naive and approximately 10 were relapsed/refractory, while around 18 had unmutated IGHV. On average, each sample yielded roughly 250,000 productive templates and roughly 95,000 productive rearrangements. Of the approximately 91 people in the trial, about 25 had longitudinal samples available. Every remission and progressive disease sample was obtained while ibrutinib was still being received by the patients. Cryopreserved peripheral blood mononuclear cells were obtained before treatment, at response, and at either sustained remission or disease progression. Partial responses were observed in about 25 patients and complete responses in 2; after a median follow-up of around 68 months, remission was maintained in approximately 14 patients and progression was observed in about twelve. Response samples were obtained after a median of roughly eleven months of treatment, with a range of about 6 to 36 months.

Each clonotype received, on average, 10x coverage in deep resolution sequencing performed on a MiSeq, where the target depth lay between 1 in 1 million and 1 in 200,000 T cells. TCR beta libraries were generated with the immunoSEQ hsTCRB Kit. Under the source paper's analysis protocol: Data were analyzed with ImmunoSEQ Data Assistant and ImmunoSEQ Analyzer, with V, D and J genes assigned per IMGT definitions. Clonality was computed as one minus normalized Shannon entropy of productive rearrangement frequencies, ranging from 0 to 1. Only overrepresented clonotypes making up at least 0.05% of each patient's repertoire were included in the public clonotype analysis. Some twelve repertoires from age-matched healthy donors, obtained from immuneACCESS, served as clonality controls. As stored in TCRdb, this immuneACCESS dataset retains in-frame rearrangements with V and J assigned. A fraction of the clones does not appear; measured against another copy, unresolved V genes explain less than half of the discrepancy, and the remainder lacks a known reason. V, J and clone size reflect that table, while D and trimming were determined from the DNA. The sample data list about 24,000 clones, and 55% to 75% of these were observed just once. The leading ten clones occupy over 35% of the sample.

What the time point label conveys for this sample: about a year on ibrutinib. For TCR beta library preparation, approximately 2 micrograms of genomic DNA were isolated from cryopreserved PBMCs. Longitudinal blood samples from CLL patients receiving ibrutinib monotherapy were subjected to high-throughput TCR beta sequencing. Patients were enrolled in a phase 2 open-label single-center ibrutinib monotherapy trial. Study-wide conclusions, independent of this receptor: Lymph node repertoires were not examined, and the timing of sampling was not matched between patients in sustained remission and those whose disease progressed. Baseline clonality exceeded that of age-matched healthy donors and correlated strongly with circulating CD8+ T-cell counts. Public clonotypes were found to be uncommon and were observed to contract or remain stable during treatment; the increase in clonality was shown to reflect expansion of private clonotypes at ibrutinib response. At ibrutinib response clonality went up, during sustained remission it held steady, and at progression it dropped back toward baseline.

In the case of this clone: Its antigen is currently not known. One base away there is no much larger clone; base qualities are not given.

The trim is 1 base for V and 4 bases for J, with a gap of 11 bases between the germline ends. As encoded in the germline V gene (reference sequence), CDR1 is LNHNV while CDR2 is YYDKDF. From the cysteine up to the phenylalanine, the CDR3 has a length of 15 residues. Just CDR3 DNA is preserved here, 45 bases in frame from base 1. Sequencing was performed on PBMCs, taken after 12 months of ibrutinib treatment. The receptor was derived from a human donor with chronic lymphocytic leukemia. Rearrangement joined TRBV15 to TRBJ1-5; TRBD1 is perhaps the D gene, given 5 matching bases. The CDR3 in this case is CATSRGDLRNQPQHF. The DNA reads TGTGCCACCAGCAGAGGGGACCTAAGGAATCAGCCCCAGCATTTT.